Below, 23 T cell receptor beta chains from the same sample are listed, as sequenced in a study of blood T cell repertoires in COVID-19. Profiling relied on immunoSEQ multiplex PCR, and the TCRdb table lists in-frame clones only, not all of them. The sample has approximately 40,000 clones; around 87% are singletons. The specimen sequenced was peripheral blood. These receptors were collected from a woman of 80 years or more in a cohort sampled during active or convalescent COVID-19.

The chain uses TRBV5-1 and TRBJ2-7, with 8 bases matching TRBD1. Germline CDR1 SGHRS, CDR2 YFSETQ. V trimming: 3 bases; J trimming: 2 bases; junction bases outside the gene matches: 4. The CDR3 has 14 amino acids. DNA of the CDR3: TGCGCCAGCAGCTCAGGACAGGGCCCCTACGAGCAGTACTTC. This translates into CASSSGQGPYEQYF.

The chain carries TRBV7-8 and TRBJ1-3, with D unclear. The V end was cut by 1 base, the J end by 2 bases, with 6 bases between. This CDR3 region has 14 residues. Per the germline V gene, CDR1 is SGHVS and CDR2 is FQNEAQ. The CDR3: CASSLVTAGNTIYF. DNA for the CDR3: TGTGCCAGCAGCTTAGTCACAGCTGGAAACACCATATATTTT.

This clone was observed a single time. This chain uses TRBV6-6 with TRBJ2-5, with a possible D match to TRBD2 (5 bases). Trimming removed 8 bases at V and 2 bases at J, with 15 bases between. The CDR3 has 14 amino acids. Germline loops: CDR1 MNHNY, CDR2 SVGAGI (reference sequence). The CDR3 coding sequence is TGTGCCAGCCGGGGAGAGTATAGACAAGAGACCCAGTACTTC. Amino acid sequence: CASRGEYRQETQYF.

The rearrangement uses TRBV9 and TRBJ1-2, with 9 positions matching TRBD1. The CDR3 contains 16 residues. Trimming cost V 3 bases and J 0 bases; bases outside gene matches: 6. Germline CDR1 reads SGDLS; CDR2 reads YYNGEE. The CDR3 spells CASSAPRDRANYGYTF. The CDR3 region has the DNA TGTGCCAGCAGCGCACCGCGGGACAGGGCTAACTATGGCTACACCTTC.

CDR3 nucleotide sequence: TGTGCCAGCAGCCCAGGGGTGAACACTGAAGCTTTCTTT. It specifies CASSPGVNTEAFF. The rearrangement joins TRBV14 to TRBJ1-1; tentatively, D is TRBD1 (6 bases). V lost 4 bases and J 0 bases, leaving 6 bases between the germline ends. This CDR3 comprises 13 residues. Germline V lookup: CDR1 SGHDN, CDR2 FVKESK.

The chain uses TRBV28 and TRBJ1-3; 9 nucleotides match TRBD1. The CDR3 totals 16 residues. With V trimmed by 6 bases and J by 2 bases, 8 bases remained unmatched. The germline gives CDR1 MDHEN, CDR2 SYDVKM. The CDR3 DNA is TGTGCCAGCAGACCTCGCGGGACAGGGCCTGGAAACACCATATATTTT. Translating it yields CASRPRGTGPGNTIYF.

V gene TRBV13 combines with J gene TRBJ1-5; 10 bases map to TRBD1. The CDR3 loop spans 18 amino acids. Germline V gene sequence: CDR1 PRHDT, CDR2 FYEKMQ (reference sequence). Losses at the gene ends were 3 bases for V and 1 base for J; bases not matched to a gene: 9. CDR3 sequence reads: CASSLGRDRGGSNQPQHF. In nucleotides, the CDR3 is TGTGCCAGCAGCTTGGGCCGGGACAGGGGAGGAAGCAATCAGCCCCAGCATTTT.

This clone has just one count. J is TRBJ1-2 and V is TRBV3-1 (or the pseudogene TRBV3-2); D remains unclear. Germline V gene lookup returns CDR1 LGHDT and CDR2 YNNKEL (reference sequence). CDR3 length equals 11 residues. The V gene lost 3 bases and the J gene lost 8 bases, with 7 bases spanning the gap. For the CDR3, the DNA is TGTGCCAGCAGCCAGGGAGCCGGCTACACCTTC. This codes for CASSQGAGYTF.

In the case of this clone: This same CDR3 is encoded by further DNA sequences in the sample. The rearrangement joins TRBV5-1 to TRBJ2-3; D perhaps matches TRBD1 (7 bases). V gave up 4 bases and J gave up 0 bases, with 9 bases separating them. Per the germline V gene, CDR1 is SGHRS and CDR2 is YFSETQ. This CDR3 contains 14 residues. The CDR3 sequence is CASSAGQSTDTQYF. CDR3 in DNA: TGCGCCAGCAGCGCGGGACAGAGCACAGATACGCAGTATTTT. The full variable domain, completed using reference TRBV5-1 and TRBJ2-3, is KAGVTQTPRYLIKTRGQQVTLSCSPISGHRSVSWYQQTPGQGLQFLFEYFSETQRNKGNFPGRFSGRQFSNSRSEMNVSTLELGDSALYLCASSAGQSTDTQYFGPGTRLTVL.

The chain is built from TRBV5-1 and TRBJ2-1; a weak D match, TRBD2 (5 bases). In germline, CDR1 is SGHRS, CDR2 YFSETQ. The ends were cut back, 5 bases at V and 10 bases at J, with 16 bases in the middle. The CDR3 has 13 amino acids. The CDR3 sequence is CASRRTAPGEQFF. CDR3 nucleotide sequence: TGCGCCAGCAGGCGGACCGCTCCGGGGGAGCAGTTCTTC.

The rearrangement joins TRBV4-1 to TRBJ2-7; 10 positions agree with TRBD1. The V segment lost 3 bases and the J segment 3 bases; nucleotides outside the gene matches: 8. Germline CDR1 MGHRA, CDR2 YSYEKL. The CDR3 is made up of 16 amino acids. CDR3 amino acids: CASSQSGTGVVYEQYF. The CDR3 DNA is TGCGCCAGCAGCCAGTCCGGGACAGGGGTTGTCTACGAGCAGTACTTC.

The sample holds one count of this clone. This sequence joins TRBV6-5 and TRBJ1-2; weak D call: TRBD1 (6 bases). Germline V gives CDR1 MNHEY, CDR2 SVGAGI. The germline V and J ends were trimmed by 3 bases and 7 bases, with 12 bases remaining between them. This CDR3 spans 13 amino acids. As DNA, the CDR3 is TGTGCCAGCAGTTATCAGGGGAGCGGTGGCTACACCTTC. This codes for CASSYQGSGGYTF.

V is TRBV2 and J is TRBJ1-4; unclear D gene. The CDR3 length is 15 residues. Trimming left V 2 bases short and J 7 bases short, with 14 bases between. CDR1 and CDR2 from the germline V gene are SNHLY and FYNNEI. The CDR3 DNA reads TGTGCCAGCAGTGAACGGGAGGTGTTCGGTGAAAAACTGTTTTTT. It encodes CASSEREVFGEKLFF.

The J gene is TRBJ1-1, the V gene TRBV5-1; D is possibly TRBD1 (6 bases). Between the trimmed V and J ends, which lost 3 bases and 1 base, there was a span of 7 bases. Germline-derived CDR1 and CDR2 are SGHRS and YFSETQ. The CDR3 is 13 residues long. The CDR3 sequence is CASSSTGNTEAFF. The CDR3 DNA reads TGCGCCAGCAGCTCGACAGGGAACACTGAAGCTTTCTTT.

The V and J genes are TRBV7-2 and TRBJ2-2; TRBD1 matches at 8 bases. Trimming took 6 bases from V and 5 from J; bases not matched to a gene: 8. Germline CDR1 SGHTA, CDR2 FQGNSA. CDR3 length: 15 residues. The DNA for the CDR3 is TGTGCCAGCAGACCTACAGGGGGGAGAACCGGGGAGCTGTTTTTT. Amino acids: CASRPTGGRTGELFF.

The V call is TRBV6-5, the J call TRBJ2-7; 9 bases align to TRBD2. V dropped 6 bases and J dropped 3; count of bases not matched to a gene: 3. The CDR3 sequence is 13 residues long. Looked up from germline, CDR1 is MNHEY and CDR2 is SVGAGI. CDR3 bases: TGTGCCAGCAGAAGACTAGCGGACTACGAGCAGTACTTC. Amino acids: CASRRLADYEQYF.

The gene calls are TRBV6-4 and TRBJ2-1, with TRBD2 matching 9 bases. The CDR3 sequence is 16 residues long. Per germline, CDR1 MRHNA and CDR2 SNTAGT. V lost 3 bases and J lost 7; bases outside the gene matches: 10. CDR3 loop: CASSEYGTSPRNEQFF. CDR3 DNA: TGTGCCAGCAGTGAGTACGGGACTAGCCCCAGGAATGAGCAGTTCTTC.

This sequence joins TRBV5-1 and TRBJ1-2; 7 bases align to TRBD1. There are 13 residues in the CDR3. The germline V gene has CDR1 SGHRS and CDR2 YFSETQ. With V trimmed by 0 bases and J by 6 bases, 2 bases remained unmatched. The CDR3 here is CASSLGQGDGYTF. CDR3 nucleotide sequence: TGCGCCAGCAGCTTGGGACAGGGTGATGGCTACACCTTC.

There are a few counts of this clone. The chain links TRBV6-2 or TRBV6-3 to TRBJ2-6; D call uncertain. The CDR3 runs 14 residues. Germline V gene lookup returns CDR1 MNHEY and CDR2 SVGEGT. Trimming removed 3 bases from V and 5 bases from J, with 8 bases in between. DNA for the CDR3: TGTGCCAGCAGTTATTCACATTGGGCCAACGTCCTGACTTTC. As protein: CASSYSHWANVLTF.

The chain couples TRBV3-1 (or the pseudogene TRBV3-2) to TRBJ2-7, with TRBD2 as a possible D gene (6 bases). This CDR3 contains 15 residues. Trimming took off 0 bases at V and 4 bases at J, with 13 bases between the two ends. Germline V lookup: CDR1 LGHDT, CDR2 YNNKEL (reference sequence). The CDR3 DNA follows: TGTGCCAGCAGCCAAGATCGGGGGATCATTTACGAGCAGTACTTC. Its translation is CASSQDRGIIYEQYF.

The rearrangement links TRBV13 to TRBJ2-1, with 12 bases that match TRBD2. V was pared by 5 bases and J by 9 bases, with 14 bases of the junction left unmatched. This CDR3 is 17 amino acids long. Germline lookup yields CDR1 PRHDT and CDR2 FYEKMQ (reference sequence). CDR3 sequence (DNA): TGTGCCAGCAGCCGAACCCCGACTAGCGGGGGCTTCGCTGAGCAGTTCTTC. Encoded protein: CASSRTPTSGGFAEQFF.

The rearrangement uses TRBV3-1 (or the pseudogene TRBV3-2) and TRBJ1-1; 8 bases agree with TRBD1. The CDR3 is 15 residues long. The V gene's germline CDR1 is LGHDT and CDR2 YNNKEL (reference sequence). Trimming removed 2 bases from V and 2 bases from J; junction bases left unmatched: 4. Here the CDR3 reads CASSQKDRGNTEAFF. CDR3 coding DNA: TGTGCCAGCAGCCAAAAAGACAGGGGTAACACTGAAGCTTTCTTT.

The chain combines TRBV6-5 with TRBJ1-4, with D tentatively TRBD1 (5 bases). V lost 5 bases and J lost 5, with 12 bases in between. This CDR3 comprises 14 residues. CDR1 and CDR2 (germline): MNHEY, SVGAGI. CDR3 coding DNA: TGTGCCAGCAGTAGACAGACGATGAATGAAAAACTGTTTTTT. It is translated as CASSRQTMNEKLFF.